The entry below gives a single T cell receptor beta chain sequence along with its context. This record belongs to a study of patients and donors after allogeneic stem cell transplantation. Germline V gene data show CDR1 as SGHDT and CDR2 as YYEEEE. The CDR3 has 12 residues. V was trimmed by 4 bases and J by 7 bases, leaving 12 bases between them. TCRdb redid the calling of the RT-PCR reads with MiXCR, one entry per CDR3 protein. The sample records about 230,000 distinct CDR3 sequences, 13% to 15% being singletons. The sequenced material came from blood, either unsorted or a sorted T cell fraction (not recorded which). V is TRBV5-6 and J is TRBJ2-7; D is undetermined. The TCR was taken from a human donor who was either an allogeneic HSCT recipient or a stem cell or donor lymphocyte infusion donor (not recorded which). It is not recorded whose cells these are; they may come from a transplant donor. DNA of the CDR3: TGTGCCAGCAGCAGGGAAGCTCGGGAGCAGTACTTC. As protein: CASSREAREQYF.